The next 7 T cell receptor beta chains were all read from a single sample in a study of control samples from healthy donors and cancer patients. TCRdb keeps only in-frame clones here, not all; method: immunoSEQ multiplex PCR. The sample consists of roughly 120,000 clones, approximately 90% of them appearing once. Sequenced input: blood. These receptors all come from a woman aged 65 to 85 in good health.

The chain couples TRBV29-1 to TRBJ1-1; D might be TRBD1 (6 bases). Trimming left V 0 bases short and J 2 bases short, with 7 bases between. The CDR3 runs 13 residues. Germline V CDR1 and CDR2: SQVTM, ANQGSEA. The CDR3 DNA reads as TGCAGCGTTGAAGAACAGGGAAACACTGAAGCTTTCTTT. Its translation: CSVEEQGNTEAFF.

V usage is TRBV9 and J usage is TRBJ1-6, with D possibly matching TRBD1 (6 bases). Trimming left V 3 bases short and J 7 bases short, with 14 bases between. CDR3 size: 15 residues. CDR1 and CDR2 (germline): SGDLS, YYNGEE. The CDR3 is CASSAEGVANSPLHF. CDR3 in DNA: TGTGCCAGCAGCGCCGAGGGGGTAGCCAATTCACCCCTCCACTTT.

The chain couples TRBV2 to TRBJ1-1; weak D call: TRBD1 (6 bases). Trimming took off 3 bases at V and 0 bases at J, with 11 bases between the two ends. The length of the CDR3 is 15 residues. Germline V CDR1 and CDR2: SNHLY, FYNNEI. CDR3 sequence (DNA): TGTGCCAGCAGTGATGACAGGACCATGAACACTGAAGCTTTCTTT. Its protein product is CASSDDRTMNTEAFF.

The chain uses TRBV27 and TRBJ1-5; tentatively, D is TRBD1 (6 bases). There are 16 residues in the CDR3. V was shortened by 5 bases and J by 4 bases, with 18 bases between the two germline ends. Germline V gives CDR1 MNHEY, CDR2 SMNVEV (reference sequence). In DNA, the CDR3 is TGTGCCAGCAGTCCGTACGCGACAGGTTCTAATCAGCCCCAGCATTTT. The encoded protein is CASSPYATGSNQPQHF.

The chain has TRBV12-3 or TRBV12-4 and TRBJ1-4; no reliable D call. Trimming shortened V by 1 base and J by 10 bases, and 10 bases separated the two germline ends. This CDR3 spans 13 amino acids. This CDR3 reads CASSLEVGVKLFF. For the CDR3, the DNA is TGTGCCAGCAGTTTAGAAGTTGGAGTAAAACTGTTTTTT.

V gene TRBV6-5 combines with J gene TRBJ1-1; D is undetermined. This CDR3 has 12 amino acids. Germline CDR1 reads MNHEY; CDR2 reads SVGAGI. The V gene lost 8 bases and the J gene lost 1 base, with 8 bases spanning the gap. CDR3 protein: CASSEGNTEAFF. CDR3 nucleotides: TGTGCCAGCTCCGAGGGGAACACTGAAGCTTTCTTT.

The chain links TRBV4-3 to TRBJ2-3; TRBD2 matches 10 bases. V dropped 3 bases and J dropped 1; count of bases not matched to a gene: 7. CDR1 and CDR2 from the germline V gene are LGHNA and YSLEER. This CDR3 is built from 17 residues. Here the CDR3 reads CASSQDWLAGGTDTQYF. As DNA, the CDR3 is TGCGCCAGCAGCCAGGACTGGCTAGCGGGGGGCACAGATACGCAGTATTTT.